What follows are 8 T cell receptor beta chains derived from one specimen sequenced in a study of blood T cell repertoires in COVID-19. Sequenced by immunoSEQ multiplex PCR; TCRdb stores in-frame clones only, minus some. The profile covers fewer than 350,000 clones, with 70% to 90% appearing a single time and 2% to 2.5% taken by the ten largest. The sample was PBMCs or T cells enriched from blood (not recorded which). The receptor set was obtained from a woman aged 55-75 years in a cohort exposed to, infected with or recovered from COVID-19 (not recorded which).

The chain joins TRBV7-9 to TRBJ2-5; D is possibly TRBD2 (6 bases). The CDR3 extends over 14 amino acids. Germline V CDR1 and CDR2: SEHNR, FQNEAQ (reference sequence). V lost 1 base and J 3 bases, leaving 9 bases between the germline ends. The CDR3 DNA is TGTGCCAGCAGCTTAGGCGGGGTAAAAGAGACCCAGTACTTC. It encodes CASSLGGVKETQYF.

The V gene is TRBV5-1, the J gene TRBJ2-2; D is undetermined. CDR3 length: 15 amino acids. V was pared by 0 bases and J by 0 bases, with 6 bases between. The germline V gene has CDR1 SGHRS and CDR2 YFSETQ. As DNA, the CDR3 is TGCGCCAGCAGCTTGGTTAGCCCGAACACCGGGGAGCTGTTTTTT. Protein sequence: CASSLVSPNTGELFF.

This clone was seen a single time. The chain carries TRBV27 and TRBJ2-7, with TRBD1 matching 8 bases. In germline, CDR1 is MNHEY, CDR2 SMNVEV (reference sequence). Germline trimming cut 3 bases from V and 2 bases from J; bases unmatched to any gene: 9. This CDR3 region has 16 residues. The CDR3 nucleotides are TGTGCCAGCAGTTTCTCCCAGGGGGCTTTCGCCTACGAGCAGTACTTC. Its translation: CASSFSQGAFAYEQYF.

The gene calls are TRBV19 and TRBJ2-1, with 11 bases lining up with TRBD2. Germline-derived CDR1 and CDR2 are LNHDA and SQIVND (reference sequence). With 4 bases clipped from V and 13 bases from J, the junction kept 6 bases outside the gene matches. This CDR3 has 13 amino acids. CDR3 sequence reads: CASSTILAGDQFF. The CDR3 nucleotides are TGTGCCAGTAGTACCATACTAGCGGGAGATCAGTTCTTC.

The rearrangement links TRBV19 to TRBJ2-3, with 9 bases identical to TRBD2. This CDR3 is 16 amino acids long. CDR1 LNHDA and CDR2 SQIVND come from the germline V gene (reference sequence). The V gene end was trimmed by 6 bases and the J gene end by 0 bases; junction bases not matched to a gene: 7. This chain's CDR3 is CASSRLLAGSTDTQYF. In DNA form, the CDR3 reads TGTGCCAGTAGCCGTTTGCTAGCGGGAAGCACAGATACGCAGTATTTT.

The chain recombines TRBV19 with TRBJ1-1; weak D call: TRBD1 (5 bases). This CDR3 has 13 residues. Germline V gives CDR1 LNHDA, CDR2 SQIVND (reference sequence). Trimming cost V 7 bases and J 5 bases, with 14 bases left between them. The CDR3 region is CASKKDGGTEAFF. The CDR3 region has the DNA TGTGCCAGTAAGAAGGACGGGGGGACTGAAGCTTTCTTT. The full variable domain, in which reference TRBV19 and TRBJ1-1 provide the parts outside the CDR3, is DGGITQSPKYLFRKEGQNVTLSCEQNLNHDAMYWYRQDPGQGLRLIYYSQIVNDFQKGDIAEGYSVSREKKESFPLTVTSAQKNPTAFYLCASKKDGGTEAFFGQGTRLTVV.

The rearrangement uses TRBV19 and TRBJ2-7; 11 nucleotides match TRBD2. V dropped 6 bases and J dropped 2; count of bases not matched to a gene: 3. This CDR3 contains 14 residues. The germline gives CDR1 LNHDA, CDR2 SQIVND (reference sequence). The CDR3 coding sequence is TGTGCCAGTAGGCTAGCGGGAGGAACCTACGAGCAGTACTTC. It encodes CASRLAGGTYEQYF.

The chain joins TRBV11-2 to TRBJ1-1; 7 bases line up with TRBD1. CDR1 is SGHAT and CDR2 is FQNNGV in the germline V gene. V shed 0 bases and J 6 bases; nucleotides not matched to a gene: 1. The CDR3 has 13 residues. The CDR3 DNA sequence: TGTGCCAGCAGCTTAGATCAGGGGGCTGAAGCTTTCTTT. It yields the protein CASSLDQGAEAFF.